This T cell receptor beta chain was retrieved from a study of CD4+ T cells in melanoma. Whole-study findings and limits: CD8+ T cell, macrophage and B cell function reportedly correlated with neoantigen-specific CD4+ T cells. Reportedly, melanoma neoantigen-specific CD4+ T cells showed varied differentiation states.

This clone has only a few counts. Its antigen is unidentified. Assay used: immunoSEQ multiplex PCR; TCRdb lists only in-frame clones, some missing. This table has tens of thousands of clones, over 60% appearing once. This sequence originates from a human donor with melanoma. The sequencing input was tumor tissue.

This chain's CDR3 is CASSLGQAPEGSYGYTF. The CDR3 DNA is TGTGCCAGCAGCTTGGGGCAGGCCCCTGAAGGGAGCTATGGCTACACCTTC. The genes are TRBV5-6 and TRBJ1-2; D call uncertain. Trimming removed 0 bases from V and 4 bases from J, with 19 bases in between. Germline V CDR1 and CDR2: SGHDT, YYEEEE. The CDR3 length is 17 residues.